One and the same sample provided the 15 T cell receptor beta chains below, sequenced in a study of kidney transplant recipient with SARS-CoV-2 infection. TCRdb passed the reads through MiXCR, listing each CDR3 protein once. The sample consists of fewer than 250,000 distinct CDR3 sequences, roughly 26% of them appearing once. The sample consisted of a blood sample, taken at baseline and between days 110 and 120 from a kidney transplant recipient. These receptor sequences come from a male patient aged 30 to 40 who had COVID-19 and was a kidney transplant recipient. A share of the T cells may be of graft donor origin.

With respect to this clonotype: A much more abundant neighbour one base away suggests this may be a read error. The V and J genes are TRBV20-1 and TRBJ1-2, with D hard to call. Germline values: CDR1 DFQATT, CDR2 SNEGSKA (reference sequence). The CDR3 sequence is 16 residues long. In DNA, the CDR3 is TGCAGTGCAAATCTGGGAGTATTCAGGCAGACCTATGGCTACGCCTTC. Translating gives CSANLGVFRQTYGYAF.

This clonotype turned up a few times. The chain carries TRBV5-3 and TRBJ1-2; D ambiguous. TRBV5-3 is reported as an ORF; its role is uncertain. The CDR3 length is 16 residues. Trimming left V 7 bases short and J 4 bases short, with 23 bases between. CDR3 sequence reads: CARLNKVVRKTYGYTF. The CDR3 DNA reads TGTGCCAGACTAAATAAAGTGGTGAGAAAGACCTATGGCTACACCTTC.

This clonotype was seen ten or more times. The chain joins TRBV12-3 or TRBV12-4 to TRBJ1-1; a weak D match, TRBD1 (5 bases). The CDR3 is 15 amino acids. Trimming took off 1 base at V and 4 bases at J, with 13 bases between the two ends. The DNA for the CDR3 is TGTGCCAGCAGTTTAGGGCAGGGAGAGGCCACTGAAGCTTTCTTT. Its protein product is CASSLGQGEATEAFF.

Notes on this clonotype: No conserved phenylalanine or tryptophan is present at the end of the CDR3, so a read error is the likely explanation. CDR3 sequence (DNA): TGTGCCTGCTCTGGGGACAGCCAAGCTAACTATGGCTACACCTCC. This gives the protein CACSGDSQANYGYTS. V usage is TRBV28 and J usage is TRBJ1-2; TRBD1 agrees at 7 bases. There are 15 residues in the CDR3. The junction had 12 bases not matched to a gene; V was cut back by 11 bases and J by 0 bases. Germline V CDR1 and CDR2: MDHEN, SYDVKM.

The chain joins TRBV5-1 to TRBJ1-1, with D uncertain. V gave up 1 base and J gave up 3 bases, with 7 bases separating them. In germline, CDR1 is SGHRS, CDR2 YFSETQ. This CDR3 comprises 13 residues. In DNA form, the CDR3 reads TGCGCCAGCAGCTTGCGGCAAGACACTGAAGCTTTCTTT. Amino acids: CASSLRQDTEAFF.

This clonotype was recorded at least ten times. The V and J genes are TRBV7-8 and TRBJ1-2; D is unclear. Germline assignment: CDR1 SGHVS and CDR2 FQNEAQ. CDR3 size: 17 residues. V lost 5 bases, J lost 4 bases, and 23 bases lay in between. CDR3 bases: TGTGCCAGCAGCGCTTCCAGGTTTACCCGAAAGACCTATGGCTACACCTTC. Its protein product is CASSASRFTRKTYGYTF.

This clonotype came up many times. The chain links TRBV19 to TRBJ1-2; D is unclear. Deletions cut 5 bases from V and 4 bases from J, with 23 bases between. This CDR3 spans 17 amino acids. Germline V gives CDR1 LNHDA, CDR2 SQIVND (reference sequence). The CDR3 sequence is CASSHNETNRKTYGYTF. The CDR3 nucleotides are TGTGCCAGTAGTCATAATGAGACAAATCGAAAGACCTATGGCTACACCTTC.

With respect to this clonotype: This may stem from a read error, because a much larger clone lies one nucleotide away. The V and J genes are TRBV7-3 and TRBJ2-3; no clear D gene. CDR1 and CDR2 from the germline V gene are SGHTA and FQGTGA. This CDR3 spans 14 amino acids. The ends were cut back, 5 bases at V and 4 bases at J, with 13 bases in the middle. For the CDR3, the DNA is TGTGCCAGCAGCCCCGGCGGAACCCCAGATACGCAGTATTTT. It is translated as CASSPGGTPDTQYF.

Many counts were recorded for this clonotype. The J gene is TRBJ2-5, the V gene TRBV28, with 12 positions matching TRBD2. CDR1 and CDR2 (germline): MDHEN, SYDVKM. The V and J ends lost 4 bases and 5 bases, in that order; junction bases with no gene match: 11. The CDR3 length is 17 residues. DNA of the CDR3: TGTGCCAGCAGTTACGGCATAGACACTAGCGGGAGGGAGACCCAGTACTTC. This gives the protein CASSYGIDTSGRETQYF. The full variable domain, in which reference TRBV28 and TRBJ2-5 provide the parts outside the CDR3, is DVKVTQSSRYLVKRTGEKVFLECVQDMDHENMFWYRQDPGLGLRLIYFSYDVKMKEKGDIPEGYSVSREKKERFSLILESASTNQTSMYLCASSYGIDTSGRETQYFGPGTRLLVL.

This clonotype appeared many times. The V gene is TRBV6-1, the J gene TRBJ1-2; D gene ambiguous. V was cut by 3 bases and J by 4 bases, with 21 bases left in between. The V gene's germline CDR1 is MNHNS and CDR2 SASEGT. This CDR3 is built from 17 residues. The CDR3 DNA reads TGTGCCAGCAGTGAGCCGTCGGAATGTAGAAAGACCTATGGCTACACCTTC. It is translated as CASSEPSECRKTYGYTF.

This clonotype was seen many times. The chain is built from TRBV6-2 or TRBV6-3 and TRBJ2-7, with D perhaps TRBD2 (6 bases). There are 15 residues in the CDR3. CDR1 and CDR2 from the germline V gene are MNHEY and SVGEGT. V was pared by 5 bases and J by 5 bases, with 19 bases between. The CDR3, as DNA: TGTGCCAGCAGTCTAAGCGGGTCGACCCCGGACGAGCAGTACTTC. Its protein product is CASSLSGSTPDEQYF.

In the case of this clonotype: A read error may be the cause here, since a much bigger clone is one base away. This rearrangement joins TRBV15 to TRBJ2-7, with TRBD2 matching 7 bases. Germline CDR1 is LNHNV and CDR2 is YYDKDF (reference sequence). This CDR3 has 15 residues. V trimming: 5 bases; J trimming: 10 bases; junction bases outside the gene matches: 17. The DNA of the CDR3 is TGTGCCACCAGCCGAGGCGGGAGTTGGCGGGAGATCCAGTACTTC. This codes for CATSRGGSWREIQYF.

In regard to this clonotype: A read error is possible here, since a much larger clone lies one base away. The J gene is TRBJ1-2, the V gene TRBV19; D is ambiguous. CDR3 size: 14 residues. Germline values: CDR1 LNHDA, CDR2 SQIVND (reference sequence). CDR3 residues: CASGIGRDGYGYTF. The CDR3 nucleotides read TGTGCCAGTGGTATAGGGAGAGATGGGTATGGCTACACCTTC.

This clonotype was seen at least ten times. The chain joins TRBV20-1 to TRBJ2-5; D tentatively fits TRBD1 or TRBD2 (5 bases each). Trimming took off 1 base at V and 5 bases at J, with 11 bases between the two ends. Germline lookup yields CDR1 DFQATT and CDR2 SNEGSKA (reference sequence). This CDR3 spans 13 amino acids. CDR3 in DNA: TGCAGTGCTAGAGGATGGGGGAGCGAGACCCAGTACTTC. It encodes CSARGWGSETQYF.

As to this clonotype: Possible read error: a much larger clone is one base away. V is TRBV19 and J is TRBJ1-2; D is unresolved. CDR3 length: 11 amino acids. Germline lookup yields CDR1 LNHDA and CDR2 SQIVND (reference sequence). Between the trimmed V and J ends, which lost 5 bases and 8 bases, there was a span of 9 bases. CDR3 residues: CASSQREGYTF. Here the CDR3 DNA reads TGTGCCAGTAGTCAAAGGGAAGGCTACACCTTC.